One and the same sample provided the 25 T cell receptor beta chains below, sequenced in a study of CD8 T cells in ankylosing spondylitis. What these receptors recognize is not known. TCRdb reprocessed the 5' RACE reads with MiXCR, giving one entry per CDR3 protein. In the table there are fewer than 550,000 distinct CDR3 sequences, approximately 5.3% of which are singletons. The study's findings and limits: Apparently characteristic of ankylosing spondylitis blood was a TCR beta motif (about 8 highly homologous variants).

The sample was blood, either unsorted or a sorted T cell fraction (not recorded which). The receptors stem from a male donor with ankylosing spondylitis.

This clonotype was picked up a small number of times. V and J are TRBV5-1 and TRBJ2-7, with TRBD1 as a possible D gene (5 bases). The CDR3 consists of 13 residues. The germline gives CDR1 SGHRS, CDR2 YFSETQ. V lost 5 bases, J lost 6 bases, and 15 bases lay in between. CDR3 region: CASSAGFRLEQYF. The CDR3 DNA reads as TGCGCCAGCAGTGCAGGGTTTCGTCTCGAGCAGTACTTC.

This sequence joins TRBV20-1 and TRBJ2-5, with TRBD2 identical over 12 bases. The V gene end was trimmed by 6 bases and the J gene end by 5 bases; junction bases not matched to a gene: 10. The CDR3 consists of 15 residues. The V gene's germline CDR1 is DFQATT and CDR2 SNEGSKA (reference sequence). The CDR3 DNA sequence: TGCAGTGCCCCCCGGCTAGCGGGGGGGGAGGAGACCCAGTACTTC. The encoded protein is CSAPRLAGGEETQYF.

This clonotype appeared many times. This chain connects TRBV30 to TRBJ2-1; 9 positions match TRBD1. Unmatched junction bases numbered 7, after V lost 5 bases and J lost 5 bases. The CDR3 extends over 14 amino acids. CDR1 and CDR2 (germline): GTSNPN, SVGIG (reference sequence). CDR3 residues: CAWDPGQGHNEQFF. The CDR3 region has the DNA TGTGCCTGGGATCCGGGACAGGGACACAATGAGCAGTTCTTC.

In this sample, this clonotype turned up many times. The V gene is TRBV3-1, the J gene TRBJ2-1, with no clear D. The germline gives CDR1 LGHDT, CDR2 YNNKEL (reference sequence). Trimming removed 2 bases at V and 5 bases at J, with 7 bases between. The CDR3 is made up of 13 amino acids. CDR3 loop: CASSQTRDNEQFF. The CDR3 nucleotides read TGTGCCAGCAGCCAAACCCGGGACAATGAGCAGTTCTTC.

This clonotype appeared many times. The chain has TRBV11-1 and TRBJ1-1, with 7 bases matching TRBD1. The CDR3 totals 17 residues. Germline CDR1 reads SGHAT; CDR2 reads FQDESV (reference sequence). With 0 bases clipped from V and 4 bases from J, the junction kept 11 bases outside the gene matches. CDR3 nucleotide sequence: TGTGCCAGCAGCTTAGCGATTCGTCGAAACAGGGGCACTGAAGCTTTCTTT. Translation: CASSLAIRRNRGTEAFF.

This clonotype was recorded many times. The gene calls are TRBV20-1 and TRBJ2-3; 11 positions match TRBD2. CDR3 length: 14 amino acids. J was trimmed by 1 base and V by 6 bases; bases with no gene match: 3. Per the germline V gene, CDR1 is DFQATT and CDR2 is SNEGSKA (reference sequence). The CDR3 region is CSALAGEGTDTQYF. CDR3 coding DNA: TGCAGTGCACTAGCGGGAGAAGGCACAGATACGCAGTATTTT.

This clonotype has ten or more counts. The chain recombines TRBV7-2 with TRBJ2-7; weak D call: TRBD1 (6 bases). The length of the CDR3 is 15 residues. Germline values: CDR1 SGHTA, CDR2 FQGNSA. With 4 bases removed from V and 7 bases from J, the gap between germline ends came to 20 bases. CDR3 DNA sequence: TGTGCCAGCAGCTATAGGGGTGCAGGGGCAGGGGAGCAGTACTTC. Translated: CASSYRGAGAGEQYF.

This clonotype appeared many times. The chain carries TRBV7-2 and TRBJ1-2, with 7 bases that match TRBD1. The junction had 8 bases not matched to a gene; V was cut back by 2 bases and J by 8 bases. The germline V gene encodes CDR1 SGHTA and CDR2 FQGNSA. The CDR3 runs to 14 residues. This chain's CDR3 is CASSLRQGVRGYTF. For the CDR3, the DNA is TGTGCCAGCAGCTTACGCCAGGGGGTACGGGGCTACACCTTC.

This clonotype was seen many times. The J gene is TRBJ2-5, the V gene TRBV5-1, with D perhaps TRBD1 (5 bases). The CDR3 spans 13 residues. The germline CDR1 and CDR2 sequences are SGHRS and YFSETQ. V gave up 0 bases and J gave up 2 bases, with 5 bases separating them. The DNA for the CDR3 is TGCGCCAGCAGCTTGGGACAGCAAGAGACCCAGTACTTC. It encodes CASSLGQQETQYF.

This clonotype was picked up many times. The CDR3 loop is CASSPSVGVQFF. For the CDR3, the DNA is TGTGCCAGCTCACCCTCAGTCGGGGTTCAGTTCTTC. The genes are TRBV18 and TRBJ2-1; perhaps TRBD2 as D (5 bases). V was clipped by 3 bases and J by 13 bases, with 13 bases between them. In germline, CDR1 is KGHSH, CDR2 LQKENI. The CDR3 is made up of 12 amino acids. Together with reference TRBV18 and TRBJ2-1, the CDR3 gives the full variable domain: NAGVMQNPRHLVRRRGQEARLRCSPMKGHSHVYWYRQLPEEGLKFMVYLQKENIIDESGMPKERFSAEFPKEGPSILRIQQVVRGDSAAYFCASSPSVGVQFFGPGTRLTVL.

This clonotype came up many times. The genes are TRBV5-1 and TRBJ2-4; the D gene is possibly TRBD2 (5 bases). CDR1 is SGHRS and CDR2 is YFSETQ in the germline V gene. This CDR3 is built from 14 residues. Trimming shortened V by 0 bases and J by 8 bases, and 12 bases separated the two germline ends. The CDR3 nucleotides read TGCGCCAGCAGCTTGGGAGGGTCAACCTACATTCAGTACTTC. This encodes CASSLGGSTYIQYF.

The table lists this clonotype with many counts. The chain recombines TRBV7-2 with TRBJ2-5, with unresolved D. CDR3 size: 15 residues. CDR1 and CDR2 from the germline V gene are SGHTA and FQGNSA. V lost 7 bases to trimming and J lost 1 base, with 16 bases between them. The CDR3, as DNA: TGTGCCAGCACCCACCCCACGGAGCTCCAAGAGACCCAGTACTTC. Encoded protein: CASTHPTELQETQYF.

This clonotype was recorded many times. The chain joins TRBV7-2 to TRBJ2-7; D could derive from TRBD1 or TRBD2 (6 bases each). The CDR3 loop spans 15 amino acids. V lost 4 bases to trimming and J lost 3 bases, with 16 bases between them. Germline lookup yields CDR1 SGHTA and CDR2 FQGNSA. DNA of the CDR3: TGTGCCAGCAGCTCCAGCGCGGGACATTTCTACGAGCAGTACTTC. Translation gives CASSSSAGHFYEQYF.

On this clonotype: A read error is possible here, since a much larger clone lies one base away. V and J are TRBV12-3 or TRBV12-4 and TRBJ2-1; D is possibly TRBD1 (6 bases). The ends were cut back, 0 bases at V and 6 bases at J, with 18 bases in the middle. The CDR3 loop spans 17 amino acids. The CDR3 bases are TGTGCCAGCAGTTTAGCTCAACAGGGCCCGAGACCCAATGAGCAGTTCTTC. Encoded protein: CASSLAQQGPRPNEQFF.

This clonotype showed up many times. The rearrangement joins TRBV25-1 to TRBJ1-5; weak D call: TRBD1 (6 bases). In germline, CDR1 is MGHDK, CDR2 SYGVNS. The CDR3 is 13 residues long. The V and J ends lost 4 bases and 3 bases respectively, with 7 bases between them. The CDR3 nucleotides are TGTGCCAGCAGTGGGGACAACAATCAGCCCCAGCATTTT. It translates to CASSGDNNQPQHF.

The table lists this clonotype with many counts. V is TRBV28 and J is TRBJ2-5, with TRBD2 matching 8 bases. CDR1 and CDR2 from the germline V gene are MDHEN and SYDVKM. This CDR3 comprises 13 residues. The junction had 5 bases not matched to a gene; V was cut back by 6 bases and J by 5 bases. The CDR3 loop reads CASRSAGGETQYF. The DNA for the CDR3 is TGTGCCAGCAGATCGGCGGGAGGTGAGACCCAGTACTTC.

This clonotype was counted at least ten times. V gene TRBV12-3 or TRBV12-4 combines with J gene TRBJ1-4; a possible D gene is TRBD1 (5 bases). V was shortened by 2 bases and J by 5 bases, with 12 bases between the two germline ends. The CDR3 length is 15 residues. CDR3 amino acids: CASSLWATVNEKLFF. The CDR3 DNA sequence: TGTGCCAGCAGTTTATGGGCGACAGTGAATGAAAAACTGTTTTTT.

This clonotype came up many times. J is TRBJ1-6 and V is TRBV20-1; D ambiguous. This CDR3 has 16 amino acids. Trimming stripped 0 bases from V and 3 bases from J, with 12 bases between. CDR1 is DFQATT and CDR2 is SNEGSKA in the germline V gene (reference sequence). CDR3 in DNA: TGCAGTGCTAGAGAGGAGGGAGACCGCTATAATTCACCCCTCCACTTT. It specifies CSAREEGDRYNSPLHF.

This clonotype has a count of ten or more. The V and J genes are TRBV6-1 and TRBJ1-5, with D possibly matching TRBD1 (5 bases). The CDR3 covers 13 residues. Germline CDR1 reads MNHNS; CDR2 reads SASEGT. With 6 bases removed from V and 5 bases from J, the gap between germline ends came to 11 bases. Written as DNA, the CDR3 is TGTGCCAGCAGCAAACAGGTGGATCAGCCCCAGCATTTT. This codes for CASSKQVDQPQHF.

This clonotype was counted many times. This chain links TRBV6-1 with TRBJ1-3; a possible D gene is TRBD1 (6 bases). The CDR3 consists of 15 residues. V lost 8 bases and J 4 bases, leaving 18 bases between the germline ends. CDR1 is MNHNS, CDR2 SASEGT, per germline. The CDR3 loop reads CASASQGKMGNTIYF. CDR3 DNA: TGTGCCAGCGCCAGCCAGGGGAAAATGGGAAACACCATATATTTT.

This clonotype was counted many times. The V gene is TRBV6-6, the J gene TRBJ2-7; D remains unclear. Trimming pared 6 bases from V and 3 bases from J, leaving 9 bases between. Germline CDR1 and CDR2: MNHNY and SVGAGI (reference sequence). The CDR3 loop spans 12 amino acids. The CDR3 here is CASSQTGYEQYF. The CDR3 nucleotides read TGTGCCAGCAGCCAGACTGGCTACGAGCAGTACTTC.

This clonotype showed up many times. The chain combines TRBV7-9 with TRBJ2-7, with D possibly TRBD1 on 5 matching bases. The CDR3 spans 15 residues. V lost 5 bases and J 6 bases, leaving 20 bases between the germline ends. Germline values: CDR1 SEHNR, CDR2 FQNEAQ (reference sequence). CDR3 bases: TGTGCCAGCAGCGCACACAGGTACCCCCCTCCCGAGCAGTACTTC. This translates into CASSAHRYPPPEQYF.

This clonotype was observed many times. The CDR3 region has the DNA TGTGCCAGCGCTCACAGGTTCATGGTTCAGCCCCAGCATTTT. It codes for CASAHRFMVQPQHF. This sequence joins TRBV7-2 and TRBJ1-5; D may be TRBD1 (5 bases). In germline, CDR1 is SGHTA, CDR2 FQGNSA. The CDR3 is 14 residues long. The V end lost 8 bases, the J end lost 6 bases, and 17 bases lay between the germline ends. The full variable domain, with the rest looked up from reference TRBV7-2 and TRBJ1-5, is GAGVSQSPSNKVTEKGKDVELRCDPISGHTALYWYRQSLGQGLEFLIYFQGNSAPDKSGLPSDRFSAERTGGSVSTLTIQRTQQEDSAVYLCASAHRFMVQPQHFGDGTRLSIL.

This clonotype has ten or more counts. The chain recombines TRBV9 with TRBJ2-6; D not resolved. Trimming removed 0 bases at V and 4 bases at J, with 5 bases between. The CDR3 runs 14 residues. CDR1 and CDR2 from the germline V gene are SGDLS and YYNGEE. The CDR3 loop reads CASSVGAGANVLTF. The CDR3 nucleotides read TGTGCCAGCAGCGTAGGGGCGGGGGCCAACGTCCTGACTTTC.

V usage is TRBV2 and J usage is TRBJ2-7; 8 nucleotides match TRBD1. Germline-derived CDR1 and CDR2 are SNHLY and FYNNEI. The ends lost 3 bases at V and 2 bases at J; junction bases unmatched: 12. The length of the CDR3 is 17 residues. This CDR3 is CASSDGQGKGLAYEQYF. The CDR3 coding sequence is TGTGCCAGCAGTGACGGACAGGGAAAGGGCCTCGCCTACGAGCAGTACTTC. Together with reference TRBV2 and TRBJ2-7, the CDR3 gives the full variable domain: EPEVTQTPSHQVTQMGQEVILRCVPISNHLYFYWYRQILGQKVEFLVSFYNNEISEKSEIFDDQFSVERPDGSNFTLKIRSTKLEDSAMYFCASSDGQGKGLAYEQYFGPGTRLTVT.